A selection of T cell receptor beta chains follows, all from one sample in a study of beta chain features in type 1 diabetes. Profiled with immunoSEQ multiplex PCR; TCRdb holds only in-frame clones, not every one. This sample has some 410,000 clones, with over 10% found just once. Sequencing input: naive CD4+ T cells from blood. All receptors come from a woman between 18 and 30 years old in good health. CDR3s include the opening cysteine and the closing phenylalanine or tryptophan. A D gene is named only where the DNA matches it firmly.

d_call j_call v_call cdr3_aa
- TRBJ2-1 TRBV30 CAWSLRTEQFF
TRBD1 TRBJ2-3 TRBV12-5 CASGTGASTDTQYF
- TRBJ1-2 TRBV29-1 CSATGARGYTF
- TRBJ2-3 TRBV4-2 CASSPLDSPARYF
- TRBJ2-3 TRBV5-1 CASSPSTDTQYF
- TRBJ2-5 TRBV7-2 CASSLVAPEGETQYF
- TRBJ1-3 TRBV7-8 CASSFFSAGNTIYF
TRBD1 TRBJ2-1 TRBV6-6 CASRGTGSYNEQFF
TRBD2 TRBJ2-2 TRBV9 CASSFRLAGHPPNTGELFF
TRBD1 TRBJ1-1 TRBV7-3 CATRGATEAFF
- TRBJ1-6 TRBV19 CASSPAGVFNSPLHF
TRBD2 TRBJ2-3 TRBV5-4 CASTRPGLAGGSDTQYF
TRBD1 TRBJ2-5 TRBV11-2 CASSFRDRGKETQYF
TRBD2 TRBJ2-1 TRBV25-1 CASSDPTSGAYNEQFF
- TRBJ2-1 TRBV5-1 CASSLDGDPYNEQFF
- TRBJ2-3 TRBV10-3 CAIVEEYF
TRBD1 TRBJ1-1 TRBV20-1 CSASQGGEAFF
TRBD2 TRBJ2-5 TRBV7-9 CASTLRGTSGDTSQETQYF
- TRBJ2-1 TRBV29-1 CSVGDPGGRFF
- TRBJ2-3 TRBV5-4 CASSIGLTDTQYF
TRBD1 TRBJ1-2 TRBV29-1 CSVAATGVNYGYTF
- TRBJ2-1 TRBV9 CASSVDSSYNEQFF
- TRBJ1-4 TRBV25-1 CASNRRGEGEKLFF
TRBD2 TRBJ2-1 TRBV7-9 CASSLRREGNNEQFF
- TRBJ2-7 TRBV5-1 CASSLERANSYEQYF
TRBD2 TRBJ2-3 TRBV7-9 CASSPTGLALDTQYF
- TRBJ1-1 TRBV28 CASSYRPNTEAFF
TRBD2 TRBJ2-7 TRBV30 CAWRKGLESSEQYF
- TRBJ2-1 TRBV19 CASSIARSSYNEQFF
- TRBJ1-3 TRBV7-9 CASGPGLRPGDTIYF
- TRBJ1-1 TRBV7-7 CASSPLSTEAFF
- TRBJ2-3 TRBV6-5 CASSYGDTSTDTQYF
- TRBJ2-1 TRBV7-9 CASSFSGSHNEQFF
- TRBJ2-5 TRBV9 CASAIAGMRQETQYF
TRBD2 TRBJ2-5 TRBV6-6 CASRQTSGGKTQYF
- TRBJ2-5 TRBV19 CASSMSRTQYF
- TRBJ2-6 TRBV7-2 CASSLYSGANVLTF
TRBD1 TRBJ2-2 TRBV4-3 CASSPDRGLIRPYTGELFF
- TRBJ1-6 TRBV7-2 CASSFQGNNSPLHF